This TCR beta chain is from a study of cytomegalovirus exposure and HLA in healthy donors. As regards this clone: One end of the junction varies from germline; a read error may be responsible.

Use of 60 Vbeta and 13 Jbeta primers characterized the PCR. The method was immunoSEQ multiplex PCR; TCRdb's version includes in-frame clones alone and lacks a portion of them. The sample has 150,000 to 200,000 clones, roughly four fifths seen once. The CDR3 is 17 amino acids. CDR1 and CDR2 from the germline V gene are LNHNV and YYDKDF (reference sequence). Input material: PBMCs. V and J are TRBV15 and TRBJ2-4; 7 positions agree with TRBD1. The clonotype originates from a girl under 10 years old in good health and CMV-seropositive. The CDR3 here is CATSRERTGAAKYIQYF. The DNA of the CDR3 is TGTGCCACCAGCAGAGAGAGGACAGGAGCAGCCAAATACATTCAGTACTTC.